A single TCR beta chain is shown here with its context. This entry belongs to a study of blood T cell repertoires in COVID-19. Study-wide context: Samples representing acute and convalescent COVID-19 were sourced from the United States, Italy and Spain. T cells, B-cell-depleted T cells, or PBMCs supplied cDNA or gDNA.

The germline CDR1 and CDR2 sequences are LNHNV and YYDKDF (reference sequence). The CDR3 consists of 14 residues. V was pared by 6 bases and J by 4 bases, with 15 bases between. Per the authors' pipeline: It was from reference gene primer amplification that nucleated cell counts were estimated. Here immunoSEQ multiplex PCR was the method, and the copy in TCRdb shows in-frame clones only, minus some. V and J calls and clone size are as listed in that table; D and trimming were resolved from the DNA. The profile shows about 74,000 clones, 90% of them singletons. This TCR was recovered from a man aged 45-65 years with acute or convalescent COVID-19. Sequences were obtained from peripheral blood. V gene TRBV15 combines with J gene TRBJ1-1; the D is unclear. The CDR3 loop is CATSKKTPITEAFF. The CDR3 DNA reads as TGTGCCACCAGTAAGAAGACACCAATCACTGAAGCTTTCTTT.